This T cell receptor beta chain was obtained from a study of CD8 T cells in Susac syndrome. Germline-derived CDR1 and CDR2 are SGDLS and YYNGEE. This CDR3 is 15 amino acids long. V shed 4 bases and J shed 2 bases, with 15 bases lying between them. An amount of RNA that ranged from roughly 0.5 to 1 ug was reverse transcribed with random hexamers. TCRdb reanalysed the immunoSEQ multiplex PCR reads using MiXCR and keeps one entry per CDR3 protein. The table shows about 150,000 distinct CDR3 sequences, with approximately 95% occurring only once. The table lists this clonotype with a count of one. The V call is TRBV9, the J call TRBJ1-2; D not certain. The sequence was obtained from a human donor with Susac syndrome. The sequencing input was CD4+ T cells from PBMCs. CDR3 DNA: TGTGCCAGCAGCCCTGAGGGAAGAGCAAACTATGGCTACACCTTC. It encodes CASSPEGRANYGYTF.